This entry describes one T cell receptor (beta chain). The CDR3 spans 12 residues. V was pared by 2 bases and J by 6 bases, with 9 bases between. Germline CDR1 is GTSNPN and CDR2 is SVGIG (reference sequence). The sample is drawn from a study of blood T cell repertoires in COVID-19. About the research overall: The study drew acute and convalescent COVID-19 samples from the United States, Italy and Spain. PBMCs, B-cell-depleted T cells, or T cells were the source of the cDNA or gDNA that made up the material.

Authors' analysis steps: Estimation of nucleated cell counts was performed using reference gene primer amplification. This table comes from immunoSEQ multiplex PCR, and its TCRdb copy is limited to in-frame clones, with some not included. V and J calls and clone size are copied from that table; D and trimming were computed from the DNA. The table lists 60,000 to 75,000 clones, roughly four fifths of them singletons. The chain couples TRBV30 to TRBJ2-3; the D gene is possibly TRBD1 (5 bases). This TCR came from a human donor in a cohort sampled during active COVID-19. Sequencing was performed on peripheral blood. As DNA, the CDR3 is TGTGCCTGGAGTCTACAGGCGGATACGCAGTATTTT. This codes for CAWSLQADTQYF.